This T cell receptor beta chain appears in the sequencing data of a study of cytomegalovirus exposure and HLA in healthy donors. The study, taken as a whole, reports: Follow-up analysis found HLA locus-dependent TCR association rates, highest for DRB1 and lowest for HLA-C.

Trimming cost V 5 bases and J 3 bases, with 14 bases left between them. Germline loops: CDR1 SGHVS, CDR2 FQNEAQ. The CDR3 is 14 residues long. Details on this clone: The antigen is not known.

Vbeta (60) and Jbeta (13) primers were used in the PCR. Assay: immunoSEQ multiplex PCR; the TCRdb copy retains only in-frame clones and omits some. This table has 150,000 or so clones, approximately 70% appearing once. The chain links TRBV7-8 to TRBJ2-7; perhaps TRBD1 as D (5 bases). The receptor was derived from a young woman in good health and CMV-seronegative. The sample taken for sequencing was PBMCs. CDR3 sequence reads: CASSTQGRFYEQYV. For the CDR3, the DNA is TGTGCCAGCAGCACCCAGGGCAGGTTCTACGAGCAGTACGTC.